This note documents a single T cell receptor beta chain sequence. The data originate from a study of T cell changes during pregnancy in multiple sclerosis. Sequencing was performed with immunoSEQ multiplex PCR; in TCRdb, only in-frame clones are kept and a portion is missing. The data contain 64,000 or so clones, about 96% of them singletons. The germline gives CDR1 LNHDA, CDR2 SQIVND (reference sequence). The CDR3 length is 14 residues. Trimming took 2 bases from V and 6 from J, leaving 14 bases between them. The sample in question was CD8+ T cells from peripheral blood mononuclear cells, obtained after pregnancy. This TCR came from a female donor with multiple sclerosis, enrolled in a pregnancy study. This chain joins TRBV19 and TRBJ2-7; perhaps TRBD2 as D (6 bases). The chain's CDR3 is CASSIRKGGAEQYF. The CDR3 coding sequence is TGTGCCAGTAGTATAAGGAAGGGAGGTGCCGAGCAGTACTTC.